This T cell receptor (beta chain) derives from a study of long-term antiretroviral therapy in people with HIV. Trimming stripped 7 bases from V and 11 bases from J, with 8 bases between. Germline V gene lookup returns CDR1 SNHLY and CDR2 FYNNEI. The CDR3 is 9 residues long. immunoSEQ v3.0 was run at survey level. Sequencing used immunoSEQ multiplex PCR; TCRdb keeps in-frame clones, though not all of them. The sample lists approximately 15,000 clones; 81% were seen once. General study findings and limits: Spans of CDR3 length were tighter for HIV repertoires than for controls.

This clone has a single count. The antigen remains unidentified. The chain carries TRBV2 and TRBJ1-1, with D possibly being TRBD1 (5 bases). The starting material was unsorted PBMCs, obtained 0.3 years after starting antiretroviral therapy. This receptor was taken from a man aged 18 to 29 with HIV. CDR3 protein: CASTGGAFF. Here the CDR3 DNA reads TGTGCCAGCACCGGGGGGGCTTTCTTT.